Given below is one TCR beta chain in context. The ends lost 2 bases at V and 5 bases at J; junction bases unmatched: 4. The CDR3 length is 14 residues. CDR1 and CDR2 from the germline V gene are SGHDT and YYEEEE. Sequencing used immunoSEQ multiplex PCR; TCRdb keeps in-frame clones, though not all of them. The profile shows over 250,000 clones, 84% of them singletons. The data were obtained in a study of blood T cell repertoires in COVID-19. The rearrangement uses TRBV5-6 and TRBJ2-1; 7 bases agree with TRBD1. This clonotype was obtained from a human donor with COVID-19, enrolled during active disease. The donor label of this sample is uncertain. The source material was peripheral blood. The CDR3 DNA reads as TGTGCCAGCAGCTTTGGGGACAGTCACAATGAGCAGTTCTTC. This encodes CASSFGDSHNEQFF.